A single sample is the source of the 21 T cell receptor beta chains below, sequenced in a study of T cell repertoires in cytomegalovirus infection. For these receptors, no antigen is known. TCRdb independently ran MiXCR on the reads; one entry per CDR3 protein. The data hold 680,000 or so distinct CDR3 sequences, with roughly 30% observed a single time. The input for sequencing was cultured PBMCs, taken from culture after CMV antigen stimulation. The receptors were gathered from a human donor in good health (CMV status not recorded). Some clones in this sample may be carry-over from other donors' samples.

In this sample, this clonotype turned up a few times. J is TRBJ2-3 and V is TRBV4-3; D call uncertain. V lost 1 base to trimming and J lost 2 bases, with 10 bases between them. Per the germline V gene, CDR1 is LGHNA and CDR2 is YSLEER. The CDR3 is made up of 15 amino acids. CDR3 DNA sequence: TGCGCCAGCAGCCAAGTTGTAGAGTTCACAGATACGCAGTATTTT. It is translated as CASSQVVEFTDTQYF.

This chain links TRBV9 with TRBJ2-5; 7 bases match TRBD1. Germline CDR1 reads SGDLS; CDR2 reads YYNGEE. Trimming cost V 3 bases and J 4 bases; bases outside gene matches: 6. The CDR3 totals 14 residues. For the CDR3, the DNA is TGTGCCAGCAGCGAAGAGGGGGCGGGAGAGACCCAGTACTTC. Translated: CASSEEGAGETQYF.

In its sample, this clonotype was seen many times. The J gene is TRBJ1-2, the V gene TRBV7-2; tentatively, D is TRBD1 (5 bases). Trimming removed 2 bases at V and 5 bases at J, with 15 bases between. Germline V CDR1 and CDR2: SGHTA, FQGNSA. The CDR3 spans 15 residues. This CDR3 reads CASSLFRGTGYGYTF. The CDR3 DNA reads TGTGCCAGCAGCTTATTCCGGGGCACCGGTTATGGCTACACCTTC. Complete variable domain (other parts from reference TRBV7-2 and TRBJ1-2): GAGVSQSPSNKVTEKGKDVELRCDPISGHTALYWYRQSLGQGLEFLIYFQGNSAPDKSGLPSDRFSAERTGGSVSTLTIQRTQQEDSAVYLCASSLFRGTGYGYTFGSGTRLTVV.

The gene calls are TRBV2 and TRBJ1-4; the match to TRBD1 covers 11 bases. The CDR3 covers 15 residues. V shed 0 bases, J shed 10 bases, and the junction held 4 bases outside the gene matches. Germline-derived CDR1 and CDR2 are SNHLY and FYNNEI. The CDR3 sequence is CASSEAGQGVGKLFF. CDR3 sequence (DNA): TGTGCCAGCAGTGAAGCGGGACAGGGGGTCGGAAAACTGTTTTTT.

J is TRBJ2-1 and V is TRBV29-1; 13 positions agree with TRBD2. V shed 7 bases, J shed 8 bases, and the junction held 5 bases outside the gene matches. Germline V lookup: CDR1 SQVTM, CDR2 ANQGSEA. This CDR3 is built from 13 residues. The CDR3 DNA sequence: TGCAGCGGGACTAGCGGGAGTTTAGATGAGCAGTTCTTC. This sequence encodes CSGTSGSLDEQFF.

V is TRBV20-1 and J is TRBJ2-3, with 14 bases matching TRBD2. This CDR3 has 15 residues. Germline V CDR1 and CDR2: DFQATT, SNEGSKA (reference sequence). The junction had 10 bases not matched to a gene; V was cut back by 6 bases and J by 8 bases. The CDR3 loop reads CSAIGTSGGYGTQYF. The CDR3, as DNA: TGCAGTGCAATCGGGACTAGCGGGGGATATGGTACGCAGTATTTT.

The rearrangement joins TRBV20-1 to TRBJ2-1; 9 bases line up with TRBD2. The V gene's germline CDR1 is DFQATT and CDR2 SNEGSKA (reference sequence). The trim removed 0 bases at V and 7 bases at J, leaving 7 bases unmatched. This CDR3 region has 15 residues. CDR3 nucleotides: TGCAGTGCTAGAGATGCGGGGGGGTCTGGGAATGAGCAGTTCTTC. Translated: CSARDAGGSGNEQFF.

This clonotype showed up many times. The chain joins TRBV7-2 to TRBJ2-1, with D possibly matching TRBD2 (7 bases). Trimming took 5 bases from V and 5 from J, leaving 10 bases between them. The CDR3 totals 13 residues. CDR1 is SGHTA, CDR2 FQGNSA, per germline. DNA of the CDR3: TGTGCCAGCAGCCGCGGGGGCGACAATGAGCAGTTCTTC. It specifies CASSRGGDNEQFF.

This chain joins TRBV12-3 or TRBV12-4 and TRBJ2-5; D remains ambiguous. This CDR3 contains 13 residues. Between the trimmed V and J ends, which lost 7 bases and 2 bases, there was a span of 11 bases. This chain's CDR3 is CASNSDSQETQYF. The CDR3 DNA reads TGTGCCAGCAATTCTGACTCACAAGAGACCCAGTACTTC.

This chain connects TRBV7-8 to TRBJ2-2, with 11 bases lining up with TRBD2. The CDR3 is made up of 19 amino acids. Germline V gene sequence: CDR1 SGHVS, CDR2 FQNEAQ. J was trimmed by 9 bases and V by 1 base; bases with no gene match: 16. The CDR3 DNA follows: TGTGCCAGCAGCTTAGTCCTCAATCCTAGCGGGAGGCGGACCAGGGAGCTGTTTTTT. Residues: CASSLVLNPSGRRTRELFF.

The J gene is TRBJ2-5, the V gene TRBV28; a weak D match, TRBD2 (7 bases). Germline V gene lookup returns CDR1 MDHEN and CDR2 SYDVKM. This CDR3 has 16 amino acids. V was trimmed by 3 bases and J by 7 bases, leaving 21 bases between them. The CDR3 sequence: CASSFSGAAAGVTQYF. In nucleotides, the CDR3 is TGTGCCAGCAGTTTCTCGGGGGCTGCGGCGGGGGTGACCCAGTACTTC.

This clonotype was counted a few times. V gene TRBV7-2 combines with J gene TRBJ2-7; D may be TRBD2 (6 bases). The V and J ends lost 5 bases and 3 bases respectively, with 17 bases between them. Per germline, CDR1 SGHTA and CDR2 FQGNSA. The CDR3 covers 15 residues. The CDR3 coding sequence is TGTGCCAGCAGCCGTCGAGGTGGGACTGTCTACGAGCAGTACTTC. Translating gives CASSRRGGTVYEQYF.

This sequence joins TRBV20-1 and TRBJ1-2; D possibly corresponds to TRBD1 (6 bases). The CDR3 runs 20 residues. V gave up 5 bases and J gave up 5 bases, with 36 bases separating them. The germline gives CDR1 DFQATT, CDR2 SNEGSKA (reference sequence). CDR3 region: CSADPTGHLTRQWELYGYTF. The DNA of the CDR3 is TGCAGTGCTGACCCTACGGGACACCTAACTAGGCAGTGGGAATTGTATGGCTACACCTTC.

V is TRBV11-3 and J is TRBJ2-7; D is perhaps TRBD1 (6 bases). Germline CDR1 SGHNT, CDR2 YENEEA. The length of the CDR3 is 15 residues. The germline V and J ends were trimmed by 1 base and 1 base, with 11 bases remaining between them. Here the CDR3 DNA reads TGTGCCAGCAGCTTAGGCCCAGGGGTGTCCTACGAGCAGTACTTC. Its translation is CASSLGPGVSYEQYF.

V and J are TRBV20-1 and TRBJ1-3; D is possibly TRBD1 (5 bases). The V gene's germline CDR1 is DFQATT and CDR2 SNEGSKA (reference sequence). This CDR3 has 14 residues. V shed 3 bases and J shed 9 bases, with 18 bases lying between them. Here the CDR3 reads CSASRGDLGTTIYF. CDR3 sequence (DNA): TGCAGTGCTAGCCGCGGGGACCTGGGCACCACCATATATTTT.

Many counts were recorded for this clonotype. The gene calls are TRBV7-2 and TRBJ2-1; TRBD1 agrees at 7 bases. This CDR3 has 16 residues. The germline CDR1 and CDR2 sequences are SGHTA and FQGNSA. J gave up 0 bases and V 0 bases, and 2 bases lay outside the gene matches. CDR3 coding DNA: TGTGCCAGCAGCTTAGCAGGGACAGACTCCTACAATGAGCAGTTCTTC. Translating gives CASSLAGTDSYNEQFF.

The chain is built from TRBV12-3 or TRBV12-4 and TRBJ2-7; 11 bases align to TRBD2. V shed 6 bases, J shed 6 bases, and the junction held 7 bases outside the gene matches. The CDR3 has 14 amino acids. The CDR3 DNA is TGTGCCAGCAGGAATAGCGGGGGGGCCGGCGAGCAGTACTTC. This translates into CASRNSGGAGEQYF.

The V gene is TRBV7-9, the J gene TRBJ1-2; TRBD1 agrees at 7 bases. J was trimmed by 3 bases and V by 4 bases; bases with no gene match: 5. Germline loops: CDR1 SEHNR, CDR2 FQNEAQ (reference sequence). The CDR3 is 14 residues long. Here the CDR3 reads CASSSQGVDYGYTF. In DNA, the CDR3 is TGTGCCAGCAGCTCCCAGGGGGTCGACTATGGCTACACCTTC.

CDR3 nucleotide sequence: TGCGCCAGCAGCCAAGGGGCTGGGCGCCTCGGTGAAAAACTGTTTTTT. Translated: CASSQGAGRLGEKLFF. The rearrangement joins TRBV4-3 to TRBJ1-4; D ambiguous. Germline V gene data show CDR1 as LGHNA and CDR2 as YSLEER. Between the trimmed V and J ends, which lost 1 base and 7 bases, there was a span of 16 bases. The CDR3 has 16 residues.

This clonotype has at least ten counts. The chain links TRBV7-2 to TRBJ2-5; 13 positions match TRBD2. The V gene end was trimmed by 5 bases and the J gene end by 4 bases; junction bases not matched to a gene: 4. Looked up from germline, CDR1 is SGHTA and CDR2 is FQGNSA. CDR3 length equals 15 residues. In nucleotides, the CDR3 is TGTGCCAGCAGCACTAGCGGGGGGGCGGGAGAGACCCAGTACTTC. As protein: CASSTSGGAGETQYF.

This clonotype has just a few counts. The genes are TRBV11-2 and TRBJ2-1; 7 nucleotides align to TRBD2. V dropped 2 bases and J dropped 5; count of bases not matched to a gene: 9. The CDR3 consists of 16 residues. Germline loops: CDR1 SGHAT, CDR2 FQNNGV. CDR3 DNA: TGTGCCAGCAGCTTAAGTTTCCGGGGGAGGGACAATGAGCAGTTCTTC. Translation gives CASSLSFRGRDNEQFF.